One and the same sample provided the 10 T cell receptor beta chains below, sequenced in a study of blood T cell repertoires in COVID-19. Assay: immunoSEQ multiplex PCR; the TCRdb copy retains only in-frame clones and omits some. The profile shows about 280,000 clones, around 83% of them singletons. Sample: PBMCs or T cells enriched from blood (not recorded which). Receptors originate from a man in his forties who had been exposed to COVID-19.

This sequence joins TRBV5-6 and TRBJ2-7; a possible D gene is TRBD1 (6 bases). This CDR3 has 12 amino acids. Trimming removed 1 base at V and 4 bases at J, with 6 bases between. From germline, CDR1 is SGHDT and CDR2 YYEEEE. The CDR3 loop is CASSLQGYEQYF. Here the CDR3 DNA reads TGTGCCAGCAGCTTGCAGGGGTACGAGCAGTACTTC.

V gene TRBV29-1 combines with J gene TRBJ2-3, with D maybe TRBD2 (6 bases). The CDR3 is 15 amino acids. Germline-derived CDR1 and CDR2 are SQVTM and ANQGSEA. The V gene lost 8 bases and the J gene lost 1 base, with 19 bases spanning the gap. The CDR3 protein is CSLSGWGGGTDTQYF. CDR3 coding DNA: TGCAGCCTCTCCGGGTGGGGCGGGGGCACAGATACGCAGTATTTT.

The chain is built from TRBV19 and TRBJ1-1, with 7 bases aligning to TRBD1. CDR1 LNHDA and CDR2 SQIVND come from the germline V gene (reference sequence). V lost 6 bases to trimming and J lost 0 bases; unmatched junction nucleotides: 13. This CDR3 has 17 amino acids. The CDR3 protein is CASRRNRDRVMNTEAFF. The CDR3 DNA reads TGTGCCAGTAGGAGGAACCGGGACAGAGTTATGAACACTGAAGCTTTCTTT.

DNA for the CDR3: TGTGCCAGCAGCCAGGGAAATAGCGGGGGGGGAATGGATACGCAGTATTTT. The encoded protein is CASSQGNSGGGMDTQYF. The chain couples TRBV3-1 (or the pseudogene TRBV3-2) to TRBJ2-3, with TRBD2 matching 11 bases. There are 17 residues in the CDR3. V lost 3 bases, J lost 6 bases, and 11 bases stayed unmatched. Germline V lookup: CDR1 LGHDT, CDR2 YNNKEL (reference sequence).

This rearrangement joins TRBV7-9 to TRBJ2-1; a weak D match, TRBD2 (6 bases). Trimming removed 8 bases from V and 1 base from J, with 12 bases in between. Germline V gene data show CDR1 as SEHNR and CDR2 as FQNEAQ (reference sequence). This CDR3 is built from 14 residues. CDR3 protein: CASFGGDSYNEQFF. For the CDR3, the DNA is TGTGCCAGCTTTGGCGGGGATTCCTACAATGAGCAGTTCTTC.

This chain links TRBV2 with TRBJ2-7, with D possibly being TRBD2 (6 bases). Trimming left V 3 bases short and J 0 bases short, with 15 bases between. Germline V lookup: CDR1 SNHLY, CDR2 FYNNEI. The CDR3 is 16 amino acids. The CDR3 loop is CASSDGGVFSSYEQYF. CDR3 coding DNA: TGTGCCAGCAGTGATGGAGGGGTTTTTAGCTCCTACGAGCAGTACTTC.

V usage is TRBV5-4 and J usage is TRBJ2-3, with TRBD2 identical over 11 bases. Trimming at V came to 4 bases and at J to 6 bases, leaving 10 bases not matched to a gene. This CDR3 spans 16 amino acids. Germline CDR1 SGHNT, CDR2 YYREEE (reference sequence). The CDR3 sequence: CASSPLTSGSGDTQYF. The CDR3 region has the DNA TGTGCCAGCAGCCCGCTAACTAGCGGGAGTGGGGATACGCAGTATTTT.

The chain combines TRBV6-5 with TRBJ2-7; tentatively, D is TRBD2 (6 bases). Between the trimmed V and J ends, which lost 4 bases and 3 bases, there was a span of 19 bases. The germline V gene has CDR1 MNHEY and CDR2 SVGAGI. The CDR3 sequence is 16 residues long. Here the CDR3 DNA reads TGTGCCAGCAGTTTTGGGGGGTCCCTAAGTCTCTACGAGCAGTACTTC. It codes for CASSFGGSLSLYEQYF.

The J gene is TRBJ2-5, the V gene TRBV7-3; D gene uncertain. V shed 3 bases and J shed 5 bases, with 10 bases lying between them. This CDR3 region has 13 residues. Germline CDR1 reads SGHTA; CDR2 reads FQGTGA. CDR3 coding DNA: TGTGCCAGCAGCTTTGGAGACTGGGAGACCCAGTACTTC. Translated: CASSFGDWETQYF. Complete variable domain (other parts from reference TRBV7-3 and TRBJ2-5): GAGVSQTPSNKVTEKGKYVELRCDPISGHTALYWYRQSLGQGPEFLIYFQGTGAADDSGLPNDRFFAVRPEGSVSTLKIQRTERGDSAVYLCASSFGDWETQYFGPGTRLLVL.

This chain links TRBV2 with TRBJ1-3, with no clear D. CDR3 length equals 16 residues. V lost 6 bases and J 1 base, leaving 16 bases between the germline ends. Germline V lookup: CDR1 SNHLY, CDR2 FYNNEI. This CDR3 reads CASRNRTGYSGNTIYF. The CDR3 nucleotides are TGTGCCAGCAGGAACCGGACGGGATATTCTGGAAACACCATATATTTT.